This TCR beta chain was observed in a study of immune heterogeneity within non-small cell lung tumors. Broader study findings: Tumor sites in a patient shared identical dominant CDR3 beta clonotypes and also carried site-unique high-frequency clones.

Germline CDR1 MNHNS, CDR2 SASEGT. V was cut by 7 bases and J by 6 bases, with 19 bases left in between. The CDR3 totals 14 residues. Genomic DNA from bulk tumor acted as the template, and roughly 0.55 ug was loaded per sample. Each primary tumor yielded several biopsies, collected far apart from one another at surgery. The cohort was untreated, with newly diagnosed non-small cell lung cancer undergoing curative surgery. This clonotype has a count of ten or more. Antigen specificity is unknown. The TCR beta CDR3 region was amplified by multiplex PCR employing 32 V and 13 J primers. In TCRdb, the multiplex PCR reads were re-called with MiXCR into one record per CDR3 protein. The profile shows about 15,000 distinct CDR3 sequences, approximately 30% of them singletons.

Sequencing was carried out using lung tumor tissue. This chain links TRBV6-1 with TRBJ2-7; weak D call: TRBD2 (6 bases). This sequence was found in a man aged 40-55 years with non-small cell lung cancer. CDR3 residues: CASINLGLGGEQYF. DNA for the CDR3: TGTGCCAGCATCAATCTAGGGCTGGGGGGCGAGCAGTACTTC.